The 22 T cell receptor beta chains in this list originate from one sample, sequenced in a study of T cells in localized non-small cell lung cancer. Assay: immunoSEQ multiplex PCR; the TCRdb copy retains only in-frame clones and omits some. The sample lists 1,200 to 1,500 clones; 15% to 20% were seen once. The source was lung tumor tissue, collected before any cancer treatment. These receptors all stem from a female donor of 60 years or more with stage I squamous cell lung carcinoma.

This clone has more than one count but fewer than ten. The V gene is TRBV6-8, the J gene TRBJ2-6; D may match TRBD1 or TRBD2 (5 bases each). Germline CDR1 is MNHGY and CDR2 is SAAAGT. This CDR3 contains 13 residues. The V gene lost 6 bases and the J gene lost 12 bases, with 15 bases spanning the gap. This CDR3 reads CASSYRDRPVLTF. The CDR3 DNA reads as TGTGCCAGCAGCTACCGGGACCGCCCCGTCCTGACTTTC.

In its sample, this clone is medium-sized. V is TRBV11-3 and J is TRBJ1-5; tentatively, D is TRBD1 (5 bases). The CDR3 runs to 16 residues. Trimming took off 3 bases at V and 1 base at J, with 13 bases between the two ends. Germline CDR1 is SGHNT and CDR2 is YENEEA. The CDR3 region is CASSLGIGDSNQPQHF. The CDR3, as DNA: TGTGCCAGCAGCTTGGGGATCGGGGACAGCAATCAGCCCCAGCATTTT.

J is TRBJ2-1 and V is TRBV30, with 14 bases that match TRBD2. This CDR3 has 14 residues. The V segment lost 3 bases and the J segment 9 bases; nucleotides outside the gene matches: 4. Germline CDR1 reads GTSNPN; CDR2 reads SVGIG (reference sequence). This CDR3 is CAWRRLAGGGEQFF. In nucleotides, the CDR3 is TGTGCCTGGAGGCGACTAGCGGGAGGGGGTGAGCAGTTCTTC.

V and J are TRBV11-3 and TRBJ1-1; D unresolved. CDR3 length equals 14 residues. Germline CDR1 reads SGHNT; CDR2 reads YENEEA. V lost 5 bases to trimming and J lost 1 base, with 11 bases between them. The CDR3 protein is CASSKGRENTEAFF. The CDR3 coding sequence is TGTGCCAGCAGCAAAGGACGGGAGAACACTGAAGCTTTCTTT.

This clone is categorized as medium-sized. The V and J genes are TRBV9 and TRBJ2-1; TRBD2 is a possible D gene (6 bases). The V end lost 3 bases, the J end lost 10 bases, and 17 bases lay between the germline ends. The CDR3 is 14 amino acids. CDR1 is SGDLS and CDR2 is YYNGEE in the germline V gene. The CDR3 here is CASSADLWGDEQFF. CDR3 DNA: TGTGCCAGCAGCGCCGACCTCTGGGGGGACGAGCAGTTCTTC.

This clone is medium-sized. The CDR3 protein is CASSQSRTGSPYGYTF. The CDR3 DNA reads as TGTGCCAGCAGTCAATCCCGTACAGGCAGTCCCTATGGCTACACCTTC. The chain employs TRBV6-8 and TRBJ1-2; D might be TRBD1 (5 bases). The CDR3 length is 16 residues. Per germline, CDR1 MNHGY and CDR2 SAAAGT. V lost 5 bases and J lost 4, with 20 bases in between.

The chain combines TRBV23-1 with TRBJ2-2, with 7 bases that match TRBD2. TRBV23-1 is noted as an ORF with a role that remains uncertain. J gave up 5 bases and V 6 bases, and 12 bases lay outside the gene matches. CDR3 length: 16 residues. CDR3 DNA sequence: TGCGCCAGCAGCCAAGAAGGCGGGAGAGGTACCGGGGAGCTGTTTTTT. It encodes CASSQEGGRGTGELFF.

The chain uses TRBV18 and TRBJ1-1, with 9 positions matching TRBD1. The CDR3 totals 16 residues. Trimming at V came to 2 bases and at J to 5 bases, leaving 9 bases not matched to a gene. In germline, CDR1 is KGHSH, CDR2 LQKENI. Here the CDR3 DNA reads TGTGCCAGCTCACCAGGACAGGGGCGACGGGGTACTGAAGCTTTCTTT. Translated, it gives CASSPGQGRRGTEAFF.

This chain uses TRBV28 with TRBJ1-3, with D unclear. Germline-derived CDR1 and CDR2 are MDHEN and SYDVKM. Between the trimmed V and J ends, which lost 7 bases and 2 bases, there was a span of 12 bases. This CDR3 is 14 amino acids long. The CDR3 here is CASIEGRAGNTIYF. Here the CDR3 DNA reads TGTGCCAGCATCGAAGGGAGGGCTGGAAACACCATATATTTT.

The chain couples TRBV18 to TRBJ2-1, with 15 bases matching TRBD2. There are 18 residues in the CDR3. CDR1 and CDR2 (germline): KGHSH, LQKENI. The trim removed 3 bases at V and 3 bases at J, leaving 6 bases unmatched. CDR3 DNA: TGTGCCAGCTCACCGGGACTAGCGGGAGGACCATACTACAATGAGCAGTTCTTC. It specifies CASSPGLAGGPYYNEQFF.

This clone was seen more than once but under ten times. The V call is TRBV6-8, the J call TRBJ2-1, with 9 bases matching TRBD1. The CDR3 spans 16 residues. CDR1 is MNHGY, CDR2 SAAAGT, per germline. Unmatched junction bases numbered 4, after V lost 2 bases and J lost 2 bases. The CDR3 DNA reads TGTGCCAGCAGTTACGGTACAGGGGGCGCCTACAATGAGCAGTTCTTC. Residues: CASSYGTGGAYNEQFF.

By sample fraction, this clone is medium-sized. CDR3 sequence: CASSLGVWPGKGAYEQYF. The CDR3 region has the DNA TGTGCCAGCAGCTTAGGGGTTTGGCCCGGGAAGGGGGCGTACGAGCAGTACTTC. The V call is TRBV11-3, the J call TRBJ2-7; 7 bases agree with TRBD1. The CDR3 length is 18 residues. Germline V gives CDR1 SGHNT, CDR2 YENEEA. J gave up 4 bases and V 1 base, and 16 bases lay outside the gene matches.

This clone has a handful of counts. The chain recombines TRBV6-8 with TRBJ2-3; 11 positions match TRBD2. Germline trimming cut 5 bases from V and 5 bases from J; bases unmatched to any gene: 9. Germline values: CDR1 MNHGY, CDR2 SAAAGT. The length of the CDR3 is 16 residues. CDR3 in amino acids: CASSPLTSGTGDTQYF. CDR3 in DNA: TGTGCCAGCAGTCCGCTGACTAGCGGGACGGGAGATACGCAGTATTTT.

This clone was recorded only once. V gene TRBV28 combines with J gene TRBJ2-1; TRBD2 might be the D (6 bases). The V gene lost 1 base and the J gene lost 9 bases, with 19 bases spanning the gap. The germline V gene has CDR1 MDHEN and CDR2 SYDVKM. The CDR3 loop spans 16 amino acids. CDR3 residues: CASSLYGGPPGSEQFF. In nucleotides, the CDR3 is TGTGCCAGCAGTTTATACGGGGGACCCCCTGGAAGTGAGCAGTTCTTC. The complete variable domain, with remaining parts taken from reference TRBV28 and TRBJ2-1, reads DVKVTQSSRYLVKRTGEKVFLECVQDMDHENMFWYRQDPGLGLRLIYFSYDVKMKEKGDIPEGYSVSREKKERFSLILESASTNQTSMYLCASSLYGGPPGSEQFFGPGTRLTVL.

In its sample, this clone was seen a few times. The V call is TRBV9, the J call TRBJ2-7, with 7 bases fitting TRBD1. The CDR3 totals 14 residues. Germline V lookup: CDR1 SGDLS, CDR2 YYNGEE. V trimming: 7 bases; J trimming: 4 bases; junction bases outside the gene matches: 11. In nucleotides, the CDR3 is TGTGCCAGCCGGTTCGGGACAGCGCGATACGAGCAGTACTTC. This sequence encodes CASRFGTARYEQYF.

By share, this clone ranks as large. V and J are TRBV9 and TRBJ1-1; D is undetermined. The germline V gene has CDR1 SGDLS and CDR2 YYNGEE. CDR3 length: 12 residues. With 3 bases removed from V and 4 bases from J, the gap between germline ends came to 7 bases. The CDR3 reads CASSDGITEAFF. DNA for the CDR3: TGTGCCAGCAGCGACGGGATCACTGAAGCTTTCTTT.

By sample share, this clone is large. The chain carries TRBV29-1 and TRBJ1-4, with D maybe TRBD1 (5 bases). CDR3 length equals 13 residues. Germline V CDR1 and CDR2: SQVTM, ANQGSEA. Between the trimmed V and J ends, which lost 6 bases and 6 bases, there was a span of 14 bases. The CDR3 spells CSVGGGAHEKLFF. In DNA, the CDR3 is TGCAGCGTAGGTGGAGGGGCCCATGAAAAACTGTTTTTT.

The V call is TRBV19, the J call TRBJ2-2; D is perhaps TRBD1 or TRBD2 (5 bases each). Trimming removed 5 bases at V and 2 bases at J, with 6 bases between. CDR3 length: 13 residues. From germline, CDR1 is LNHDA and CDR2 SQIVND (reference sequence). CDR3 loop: CASSGGNTGELFF. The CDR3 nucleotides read TGTGCCAGTAGTGGGGGAAACACCGGGGAGCTGTTTTTT.

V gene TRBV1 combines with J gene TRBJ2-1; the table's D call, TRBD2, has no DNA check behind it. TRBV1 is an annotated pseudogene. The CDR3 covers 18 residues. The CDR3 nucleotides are TGCGCCAGCAGCCAAGAGGCGCCAGCGGGAGTGGGTGGGAATGAGCAGTTCTTC. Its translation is CASSQEAPAGVGGNEQFF.

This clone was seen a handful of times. The chain's CDR3 is CASSPPGQKISGNTIYF. The CDR3 region has the DNA TGTGCCAGCTCACCGCCGGGACAGAAAATCTCTGGAAACACCATATATTTT. V usage is TRBV18 and J usage is TRBJ1-3; TRBD1 matches at 7 bases. V gave up 3 bases and J gave up 0 bases; unmatched junction bases: 8. This CDR3 comprises 17 residues. Per the germline V gene, CDR1 is KGHSH and CDR2 is LQKENI.

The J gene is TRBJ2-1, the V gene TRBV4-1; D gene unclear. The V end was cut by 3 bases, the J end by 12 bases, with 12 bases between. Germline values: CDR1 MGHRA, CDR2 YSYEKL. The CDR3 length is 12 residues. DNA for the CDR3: TGCGCCAGCAGCCACCCTTTCTCGTGGCAGTTCTTC. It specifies CASSHPFSWQFF.

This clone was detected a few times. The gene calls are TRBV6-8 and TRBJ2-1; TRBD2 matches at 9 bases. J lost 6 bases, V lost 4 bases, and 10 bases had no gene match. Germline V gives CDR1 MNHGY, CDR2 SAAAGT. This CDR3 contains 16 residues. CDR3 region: CASSSNSGRGPNEQFF. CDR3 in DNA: TGTGCCAGCAGTTCGAATAGCGGGAGAGGACCCAATGAGCAGTTCTTC.